This T cell receptor (beta chain) originates from a study of T cell changes during pregnancy in multiple sclerosis. The CDR3 loop spans 15 amino acids. Germline V gene lookup returns CDR1 LNHDA and CDR2 SQIVND (reference sequence). V lost 5 bases and J 1 base, leaving 14 bases between the germline ends. This clone was recorded only once. Generated by immunoSEQ multiplex PCR, the TCRdb table keeps only in-frame clones and is missing some. In the table there are approximately 37,000 clones, about nine tenths of which are singletons. This chain uses TRBV19 with TRBJ1-1; D ambiguous. Sequenced material: CD4+ T cells from peripheral blood mononuclear cells, taken in the third trimester of pregnancy. The sequence was obtained from a female donor in good health, enrolled as a control in a pregnancy study. CDR3 sequence (DNA): TGTGCCAGTAGTGCGGGAGGACGGTCGAACACTGAAGCTTTCTTT. It codes for CASSAGGRSNTEAFF.